This entry describes one T cell receptor beta chain. Assay: immunoSEQ multiplex PCR; the TCRdb copy retains only in-frame clones and omits some. The data show some 77,000 clones, with 81% seen just once and approximately 20% held by the top ten. CDR1 is LGHDT and CDR2 is YNNKEL in the germline V gene (reference sequence). The CDR3 has 13 residues. Trimming cost V 3 bases and J 6 bases, with 12 bases left between them. The sample is drawn from a study of blood T cell repertoires in COVID-19. Study-wide background: Whether acute or convalescent, the COVID-19 samples came from the United States, Italy and Spain. In each case, the material was cDNA or gDNA derived from T cells, B-cell-depleted T cells, or PBMCs.

The chain links TRBV3-1 (or the pseudogene TRBV3-2) to TRBJ2-7; unclear D gene. The specimen was peripheral blood. The sequence came from a woman in her 70s with acute or convalescent COVID-19. The CDR3 sequence is CASSQAPALEQYF. DNA of the CDR3: TGTGCCAGCAGCCAGGCCCCTGCCCTCGAGCAGTACTTC.